The TCR beta chain under discussion was sequenced for a study of PD-1 blockade in classical Hodgkin lymphoma. Notes on the study in general: Compared with baseline, CD4+ but not CD8+ TCR diversity had risen significantly by C4D1.

Every patient relapsed after autologous stem cell transplantation, and brentuximab vedotin exposure varied. By magnetic negative selection, CD4+ T cells were purified from thawed PBMCs. Sequencing was performed with immunoSEQ multiplex PCR; in TCRdb, only in-frame clones are kept and a portion is missing. The repertoire holds tens of thousands of clones, over 65% seen once, with about 2.4% in the top ten. Note on this clone: Its antigen is not identified. One end of the junction varies from germline; a read error may be responsible.

The starting material was CD4+ T cells from blood, obtained at baseline. The sequence was collected from a human donor with classical Hodgkin lymphoma.

The DNA of the CDR3 is TGTGCCAGCAGCTTAGCCAGGGTATTCGCCTTC. This sequence encodes CASSLARVFAF. The rearrangement links TRBV7-8 to TRBJ1-2; tentative D call: TRBD1 (5 bases). The CDR3 is made up of 11 amino acids. CDR1 is SGHVS and CDR2 is FQNEAQ in the germline V gene.